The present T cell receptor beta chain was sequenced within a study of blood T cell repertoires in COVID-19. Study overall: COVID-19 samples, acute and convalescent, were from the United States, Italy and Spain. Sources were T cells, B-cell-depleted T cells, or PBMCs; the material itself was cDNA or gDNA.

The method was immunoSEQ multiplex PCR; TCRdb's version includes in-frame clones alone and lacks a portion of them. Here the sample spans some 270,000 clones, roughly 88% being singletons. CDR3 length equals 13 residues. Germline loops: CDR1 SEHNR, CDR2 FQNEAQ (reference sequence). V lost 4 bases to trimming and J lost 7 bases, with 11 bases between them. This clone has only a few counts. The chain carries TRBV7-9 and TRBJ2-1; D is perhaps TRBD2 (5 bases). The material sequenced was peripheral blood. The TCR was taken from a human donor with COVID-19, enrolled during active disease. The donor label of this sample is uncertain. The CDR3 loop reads CASSSELANEQFF. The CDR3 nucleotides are TGTGCCAGCAGCTCGGAGCTAGCAAATGAGCAGTTCTTC.